The rows below give T cell receptor beta chains drawn from one sample of a study of response to subunit inactivated influenza vaccine. TCRdb used MiXCR to reprocess the RT-PCR reads, holding one entry per CDR3 protein. The sample has roughly 170,000 distinct CDR3 sequences, around 8.8% seen once. The source material was non-naive T cells sorted from PBMCs, sampled on the day of vaccination. Receptors originate from a man between 45 and 60 years old who received an inactivated influenza vaccine. CDR3s include the opening cysteine and the closing phenylalanine or tryptophan. The order of the fields is clone size, J gene, V gene, D gene, CDR3 protein, CDR3 DNA. The D gene is left open where the match is weak. Rows give clone size only sometimes, using once, few, many, or a class for an expanded clone.

clone size: .; J gene: TRBJ2-3; V gene: TRBV4-3; D gene: .; CDR3 protein: CASSHLLEEGGPLGDTQYF; CDR3 DNA: TGCGCCAGCAGCCACCTCCTGGAGGAGGGCGGGCCTCTGGGAGATACGCAGTATTTT
clone size: .; J gene: TRBJ2-1; V gene: TRBV10-3; D gene: TRBD2; CDR3 protein: CAATSGRDNEQFF; CDR3 DNA: TGTGCCGCGACTAGCGGGAGGGACAATGAGCAGTTCTTC
clone size: few; J gene: TRBJ1-4; V gene: TRBV5-1; D gene: TRBD1; CDR3 protein: CASSGGQANEKLFF; CDR3 DNA: TGCGCCAGCAGCGGGGGACAGGCTAATGAAAAACTGTTTTTT
clone size: .; J gene: TRBJ2-3; V gene: TRBV20-1; D gene: .; CDR3 protein: CSAQRTPRDTQYF; CDR3 DNA: TGCAGTGCCCAACGGACGCCAAGGGATACGCAGTATTTT
clone size: few; J gene: TRBJ2-3; V gene: TRBV7-2; D gene: .; CDR3 protein: CASSSSSRTDTQYF; CDR3 DNA: TGTGCCAGCAGCTCTAGCAGCCGCACAGATACGCAGTATTTT
clone size: few; J gene: TRBJ1-3; V gene: TRBV20-1; D gene: .; CDR3 protein: CSARGQGGNSGNTIYF; CDR3 DNA: TGCAGTGCTAGGGGGCAGGGAGGGAACTCTGGAAACACCATATATTTT
clone size: .; J gene: TRBJ1-1; V gene: TRBV29-1; D gene: .; CDR3 protein: CSVEDSRSEAFF; CDR3 DNA: TGCAGCGTTGAAGATTCCCGGTCTGAAGCTTTCTTT
clone size: .; J gene: TRBJ2-7; V gene: TRBV28; D gene: TRBD1; CDR3 protein: CASSSIFGTGEQYF; CDR3 DNA: TGTGCCAGCAGTTCTATTTTCGGGACAGGGGAGCAGTACTTC
clone size: .; J gene: TRBJ1-1; V gene: TRBV7-9; D gene: TRBD1; CDR3 protein: CASSRRTGTEAFF; CDR3 DNA: TGTGCCAGCAGCCGTAGGACAGGTACCGAAGCTTTCTTT
clone size: few; J gene: TRBJ1-1; V gene: TRBV20-1; D gene: .; CDR3 protein: CSASPGITEAFF; CDR3 DNA: TGCAGTGCTAGTCCTGGGATCACTGAAGCTTTCTTT
clone size: .; J gene: TRBJ2-2; V gene: TRBV7-2; D gene: .; CDR3 protein: CASISQKGGGELFF; CDR3 DNA: TGTGCCAGCATCTCACAGAAGGGCGGCGGGGAGCTGTTTTTT
clone size: many; J gene: TRBJ2-1; V gene: TRBV20-1; D gene: .; CDR3 protein: CSAASSYNEQFF; CDR3 DNA: TGCAGTGCGGCGAGCTCCTACAATGAGCAGTTCTTC
clone size: .; J gene: TRBJ2-1; V gene: TRBV11-2; D gene: .; CDR3 protein: CASSFASAYNEQFF; CDR3 DNA: TGTGCCAGCAGCTTTGCCAGTGCCTACAATGAGCAGTTCTTC
clone size: many; J gene: TRBJ2-5; V gene: TRBV20-1; D gene: .; CDR3 protein: CSARDFQGQETQYF; CDR3 DNA: TGCAGTGCTAGAGATTTCCAGGGCCAAGAGACCCAGTACTTC
clone size: .; J gene: TRBJ2-6; V gene: TRBV12-3/TRBV12-4; D gene: TRBD1; CDR3 protein: CASSRTTGISGANVLTF; CDR3 DNA: TGTGCCAGCAGTCGGACGACAGGGATTTCTGGGGCCAACGTCCTGACTTTC
clone size: many; J gene: TRBJ1-5; V gene: TRBV6-2/TRBV6-3; D gene: .; CDR3 protein: CASSRGPEGQPQHF; CDR3 DNA: TGTGCCAGCAGCCGTGGGCCTGAAGGTCAGCCCCAGCATTTT
clone size: many; J gene: TRBJ2-1; V gene: TRBV10-3; D gene: TRBD2; CDR3 protein: CAISEPTSGNSYNEQFF; CDR3 DNA: TGTGCCATCAGTGAGCCGACTAGCGGAAACTCCTACAATGAGCAGTTCTTC
clone size: few; J gene: TRBJ2-3; V gene: TRBV4-1; D gene: .; CDR3 protein: CASSQLRLQTDTQYF; CDR3 DNA: TGCGCCAGCAGCCAACTACGTCTCCAAACAGATACGCAGTATTTT
clone size: .; J gene: TRBJ2-7; V gene: TRBV20-1; D gene: .; CDR3 protein: CSARDLVRIGASYEQYF; CDR3 DNA: TGCAGTGCTAGAGATCTTGTGCGGATCGGGGCCTCCTACGAGCAGTACTTC
clone size: few; J gene: TRBJ2-5; V gene: TRBV9; D gene: TRBD2; CDR3 protein: CASSVGVIAGEDETQYF; CDR3 DNA: TGTGCCAGCAGCGTAGGGGTGATAGCGGGAGAGGATGAGACCCAGTACTTC
clone size: few; J gene: TRBJ2-2; V gene: TRBV3-1; D gene: .; CDR3 protein: CASSQDIVEGAVEYTGELFF; CDR3 DNA: TGTGCCAGCAGCCAAGATATCGTGGAGGGGGCTGTTGAGTACACCGGGGAGCTGTTTTTT
clone size: few; J gene: TRBJ2-1; V gene: TRBV20-1; D gene: .; CDR3 protein: CSARVYSDNEQFF; CDR3 DNA: TGCAGTGCTAGAGTGTACAGCGACAATGAGCAGTTCTTC
clone size: few; J gene: TRBJ2-5; V gene: TRBV10-3; D gene: .; CDR3 protein: CAISESTSDRGTQYF; CDR3 DNA: TGTGCCATCAGTGAGTCGACTAGTGACCGAGGGACCCAGTACTTC
clone size: .; J gene: TRBJ1-1; V gene: TRBV12-3/TRBV12-4; D gene: .; CDR3 protein: CASSPVGQNTEAFF; CDR3 DNA: TGTGCCAGCAGTCCGGTTGGACAGAATACTGAAGCTTTCTTT
clone size: .; J gene: TRBJ2-1; V gene: TRBV30; D gene: TRBD1; CDR3 protein: CAWSPRGSAYNEQFF; CDR3 DNA: TGTGCCTGGAGCCCCAGGGGGTCCGCCTACAATGAGCAGTTCTTC
clone size: many; J gene: TRBJ1-5; V gene: TRBV12-3/TRBV12-4; D gene: .; CDR3 protein: CASSLAAGNQPQHF; CDR3 DNA: TGTGCCAGCAGTTTAGCGGCTGGCAATCAGCCCCAGCATTTT
clone size: few; J gene: TRBJ2-1; V gene: TRBV5-1; D gene: TRBD2; CDR3 protein: CASRLAGNSYNEQFF; CDR3 DNA: TGCGCCAGCAGACTAGCGGGGAACTCCTACAATGAGCAGTTCTTC
clone size: few; J gene: TRBJ1-2; V gene: TRBV7-2; D gene: .; CDR3 protein: CASSLAKDSFYGYTF; CDR3 DNA: TGTGCCAGCAGCTTAGCGAAGGACAGTTTCTATGGCTACACCTTC
clone size: .; J gene: TRBJ1-2; V gene: TRBV5-5; D gene: .; CDR3 protein: CASSFSDSSYTF; CDR3 DNA: TGTGCCAGCAGCTTTTCGGACTCAAGCTACACCTTC
clone size: few; J gene: TRBJ2-6; V gene: TRBV12-3/TRBV12-4; D gene: .; CDR3 protein: CASSLARTSGANVLTF; CDR3 DNA: TGTGCCAGCAGTTTAGCAAGGACCTCTGGGGCCAACGTCCTGACTTTC
clone size: many; J gene: TRBJ2-5; V gene: TRBV5-1; D gene: TRBD2; CDR3 protein: CASSFGTSAETQYF; CDR3 DNA: TGCGCCAGCAGCTTTGGTACTAGCGCAGAGACCCAGTACTTC
clone size: many; J gene: TRBJ2-5; V gene: TRBV4-1; D gene: TRBD1; CDR3 protein: CASSQVWDRGPYSPIQETQYF; CDR3 DNA: TGCGCCAGCAGCCAAGTCTGGGACAGGGGTCCTTATTCGCCCATCCAAGAGACCCAGTACTTC
clone size: few; J gene: TRBJ2-5; V gene: TRBV20-1; D gene: .; CDR3 protein: CSARPTNWGQETQYF; CDR3 DNA: TGCAGTGCTAGACCTACCAACTGGGGCCAAGAGACCCAGTACTTC
clone size: .; J gene: TRBJ1-4; V gene: TRBV27; D gene: .; CDR3 protein: CASSLTRVIGEKLFF; CDR3 DNA: TGTGCCAGCAGTCTCACACGCGTTATCGGTGAAAAACTGTTTTTT
clone size: .; J gene: TRBJ2-4; V gene: TRBV30; D gene: .; CDR3 protein: CAGTDSWNIQYF; CDR3 DNA: TGTGCCGGGACGGACAGTTGGAACATTCAGTACTTC
clone size: many; J gene: TRBJ1-5; V gene: TRBV12-3/TRBV12-4; D gene: TRBD1; CDR3 protein: CASSPRQGASNQPQHF; CDR3 DNA: TGTGCCAGCAGTCCTAGACAGGGGGCTAGCAATCAGCCCCAGCATTTT
clone size: many; J gene: TRBJ2-1; V gene: TRBV6-1; D gene: TRBD2; CDR3 protein: CASKSLVAGGVSYNEQFF; CDR3 DNA: TGTGCCAGCAAAAGTTTAGTAGCGGGAGGTGTTTCCTACAATGAGCAGTTCTTC
clone size: .; J gene: TRBJ2-3; V gene: TRBV4-1; D gene: .; CDR3 protein: CASSQLSVSGGTDTQYF; CDR3 DNA: TGCGCCAGCAGCCAACTCAGCGTGTCAGGGGGCACAGATACGCAGTATTTT
clone size: few; J gene: TRBJ2-4; V gene: TRBV6-2/TRBV6-3; D gene: .; CDR3 protein: CASSYSGGLAKNIQYF; CDR3 DNA: TGTGCCAGCAGTTACTCTGGCGGGTTAGCCAAAAACATTCAGTACTTC
clone size: .; J gene: TRBJ2-2; V gene: TRBV6-2/TRBV6-3; D gene: .; CDR3 protein: CASSYLNTGELSF; CDR3 DNA: TGTGCCAGCAGTTACCTAAACACCGGGGAGCTGTCTTTT
clone size: many; J gene: TRBJ2-2; V gene: TRBV18; D gene: TRBD2; CDR3 protein: CASSPIRGDTGELFF; CDR3 DNA: TGTGCCAGCTCACCTATCCGGGGGGACACCGGGGAGCTGTTTTTT
clone size: many; J gene: TRBJ2-2; V gene: TRBV7-9; D gene: .; CDR3 protein: CASSNRGELFF; CDR3 DNA: TGTGCCAGCAGCAACCGCGGGGAGCTGTTTTTT